This TCR beta chain came from a study of T cells in localized non-small cell lung cancer. Regarding the study as a whole: Median approximately 61 top-100 tumor clones were shared with paired adjacent lung.

Remarks on this clone: No antigen is known for it.

Profiling relied on immunoSEQ multiplex PCR, and the TCRdb table lists in-frame clones only, not all of them. The data hold around 35,000 clones, with about 82% observed a single time. Germline V lookup: CDR1 SNHLY, CDR2 FYNNEI. V dropped 3 bases and J dropped 5 bases, with 3 bases sitting between them. The CDR3 consists of 11 residues. The V call is TRBV2, the J call TRBJ2-3; D is ambiguous. The sequence came from a male donor aged 60 or over with stage III squamous cell lung carcinoma. Sequenced here: peripheral blood, sampled before any cancer treatment. Here the CDR3 reads CASSELDTQYF. CDR3 sequence (DNA): TGTGCCAGCAGTGAGTTAGATACGCAGTATTTT.